These 22 T cell receptor beta chains were all obtained from the same sample, sequenced in a study of blood T cell repertoires in COVID-19. Profiled with immunoSEQ multiplex PCR; TCRdb holds only in-frame clones, not every one. This table has about 160,000 clones, approximately 79% appearing once. The specimen was peripheral blood. These receptors were collected from a woman in her thirties or forties with COVID-19, enrolled during active disease.

This clone has just a few counts. This specimen includes other DNA sequences encoding the same CDR3. V and J are TRBV27 and TRBJ1-5; D unresolved. This CDR3 has 13 amino acids. The V gene's germline CDR1 is MNHEY and CDR2 SMNVEV (reference sequence). Trimming cost V 6 bases and J 0 bases, with 6 bases left between them. CDR3 region: CASSLGSNQPQHF. For the CDR3, the DNA is TGTGCCAGCAGCCTCGGTAGCAATCAGCCCCAGCATTTT.

The J gene is TRBJ1-5, the V gene TRBV19, with 7 bases matching TRBD1. CDR1 LNHDA and CDR2 SQIVND come from the germline V gene (reference sequence). V dropped 7 bases and J dropped 0; count of bases not matched to a gene: 3. The CDR3 covers 14 residues. DNA of the CDR3: TGTGCCAGTACGGGACAGATTAGCAATCAGCCCCAGCATTTT. Protein sequence: CASTGQISNQPQHF.

The chain has TRBV7-9 and TRBJ2-7; TRBD2 agrees at 9 bases. After removal of 6 bases from V and 0 bases from J, the junction contained 3 bases not matched to a gene. Germline loops: CDR1 SEHNR, CDR2 FQNEAQ (reference sequence). CDR3 size: 14 residues. The CDR3 DNA reads as TGTGCCAGCAGGGCGGGAGGGAGCTCCTACGAGCAGTACTTC. Residues: CASRAGGSSYEQYF.

The chain uses TRBV6-5 and TRBJ2-7; TRBD1 aligns across 7 bases. Germline V gives CDR1 MNHEY, CDR2 SVGAGI. The junction had 6 bases not matched to a gene; V was cut back by 8 bases and J by 5 bases. This CDR3 spans 12 amino acids. CDR3 nucleotide sequence: TGTGCCAGCCGACAGGGAGACCACGAGCAGTACTTC. Translating gives CASRQGDHEQYF.

The chain has TRBV5-6 and TRBJ2-2, with 8 nucleotides matching TRBD1. The length of the CDR3 is 16 residues. CDR1 SGHDT and CDR2 YYEEEE come from the germline V gene. V was pared by 0 bases and J by 5 bases, with 6 bases of the junction left unmatched. The CDR3 sequence: CASSLATGAVTGELFF. CDR3 bases: TGTGCCAGCAGCTTGGCGACAGGGGCGGTGACCGGGGAGCTGTTTTTT.

This chain connects TRBV3-1 (or the pseudogene TRBV3-2) to TRBJ1-2, with 11 bases fitting TRBD1. This CDR3 contains 17 residues. V lost 4 bases, J lost 1 base, and 8 bases stayed unmatched. CDR1 is LGHDT, CDR2 YNNKEL, per germline (reference sequence). The CDR3 loop reads CASSPGTGGSGNYGYTF. The CDR3 DNA sequence: TGTGCCAGCAGCCCTGGGACAGGGGGAAGTGGTAACTATGGCTACACCTTC.

The genes are TRBV7-8 and TRBJ1-5, with 9 bases that match TRBD1. CDR1 SGHVS and CDR2 FQNEAQ come from the germline V gene. Germline trimming cut 4 bases from V and 6 bases from J; bases unmatched to any gene: 4. There are 14 residues in the CDR3. CDR3 loop: CASSSGQGIQPQHF. Here the CDR3 DNA reads TGTGCCAGCAGCTCGGGACAGGGTATTCAGCCCCAGCATTTT.

CDR3 coding DNA: TGTGCCAGCAGTCCTTCGACAGGGGCCTACGAGCAGTACGTC. Protein sequence: CASSPSTGAYEQYV. V usage is TRBV27 and J usage is TRBJ2-7; 8 bases are shared with TRBD1. The V segment lost 5 bases and the J segment 2 bases; nucleotides outside the gene matches: 5. This CDR3 is 14 amino acids long. Per the germline V gene, CDR1 is MNHEY and CDR2 is SMNVEV (reference sequence).

This chain connects TRBV11-2 to TRBJ2-3; 9 nucleotides line up with TRBD2. The V gene's germline CDR1 is SGHAT and CDR2 FQNNGV. The CDR3 length is 17 residues. Losses at the gene ends were 0 bases for V and 3 bases for J; bases not matched to a gene: 7. The CDR3 sequence is CASSLDGIAGATDTQYF. CDR3 coding DNA: TGTGCCAGCAGCTTAGACGGAATAGCGGGGGCTACAGATACGCAGTATTTT.

This sequence joins TRBV7-9 and TRBJ2-7; 7 positions match TRBD2. The CDR3 contains 15 residues. From germline, CDR1 is SEHNR and CDR2 FQNEAQ (reference sequence). Germline trimming cut 2 bases from V and 4 bases from J; bases unmatched to any gene: 8. CDR3 nucleotides: TGTGCCAGCAGCTTAAATCTAGCGGAGGGGTACGAGCAGTACTTC. Protein sequence: CASSLNLAEGYEQYF. Using reference TRBV7-9 and TRBJ2-7 for the parts outside the CDR3, the full variable domain is DTGVSQNPRHKITKRGQNVTFRCDPISEHNRLYWYRQTLGQGPEFLTYFQNEAQLEKSRLLSDRFSAERPKGSFSTLEIQRTEQGDSAMYLCASSLNLAEGYEQYFGPGTRLTVT.

This sequence joins TRBV30 and TRBJ2-4; 13 bases are shared with TRBD2. The V gene's germline CDR1 is GTSNPN and CDR2 SVGIG (reference sequence). V was pared by 1 base and J by 15 bases, with 18 bases of the junction left unmatched. This CDR3 spans 17 amino acids. The CDR3 bases are TGTGCCTGGAGTGCCCCGGGACTAGCGGGACTAAGGGGACGTTTGTACTTC. This codes for CAWSAPGLAGLRGRLYF.

The V call is TRBV14, the J call TRBJ2-1, with 10 bases matching TRBD2. The CDR3 loop spans 15 amino acids. Germline V CDR1 and CDR2: SGHDN, FVKESK. V shed 4 bases, J shed 6 bases, and the junction held 6 bases outside the gene matches. The CDR3 DNA follows: TGTGCCAGCAGCCTCTTAGCGGGAGGTCGCAATGAGCAGTTCTTC. Amino acids: CASSLLAGGRNEQFF. The whole variable domain, remainder taken from reference TRBV14 and TRBJ2-1, is EAGVTQFPSHSVIEKGQTVTLRCDPISGHDNLYWYRRVMGKEIKFLLHFVKESKQDESGMPNNRFLAERTGGTYSTLKVQPAELEDSGVYFCASSLLAGGRNEQFFGPGTRLTVL.

The J gene is TRBJ2-3, the V gene TRBV27, with 8 bases matching TRBD1. The CDR3 has 16 amino acids. CDR1 is MNHEY, CDR2 SMNVEV, per germline (reference sequence). Germline trimming cut 1 base from V and 4 bases from J; bases unmatched to any gene: 7. For the CDR3, the DNA is TGTGCCAGCAGTTTATTATCAGGGGGCGCCCCAGATACGCAGTATTTT. Translation gives CASSLLSGGAPDTQYF.

This clone appeared many times. The chain uses TRBV4-1 and TRBJ2-7; no definite D call. Germline-derived CDR1 and CDR2 are MGHRA and YSYEKL. The ends were cut back, 0 bases at V and 4 bases at J, with 4 bases in the middle. The CDR3 is made up of 12 amino acids. CDR3 sequence: CASSQDEYEQYF. The CDR3 DNA is TGCGCCAGCAGCCAAGACGAGTACGAGCAGTACTTC.

The rearrangement uses TRBV10-2 and TRBJ2-7; D is perhaps TRBD2 (5 bases). The germline V gene has CDR1 WSHSY and CDR2 SAAADI. CDR3 length: 13 amino acids. V was shortened by 4 bases and J by 3 bases, with 10 bases between the two germline ends. The CDR3 here is CASSVAGNYEQYF. In DNA form, the CDR3 reads TGCGCCAGCAGTGTGGCGGGTAACTACGAGCAGTACTTC.

The J gene is TRBJ1-2, the V gene TRBV6-6, with 7 bases lining up with TRBD1. Germline V lookup: CDR1 MNHNY, CDR2 SVGAGI (reference sequence). The CDR3 loop spans 15 amino acids. Trimming at V came to 7 bases and at J to 2 bases, leaving 10 bases not matched to a gene. CDR3 nucleotides: TGTGCCAGCAACATTAGAGCACAGGGGAACTATGGCTACACCTTC. This translates into CASNIRAQGNYGYTF.

The V and J genes are TRBV2 and TRBJ2-7; no clear D. Germline V gene sequence: CDR1 SNHLY, CDR2 FYNNEI. The V and J ends lost 5 bases and 3 bases respectively, with 11 bases between them. The CDR3 has 13 amino acids. CDR3 region: CASSSALVYEQYF. The CDR3 DNA sequence: TGTGCCAGCAGTTCCGCGTTGGTCTACGAGCAGTACTTC.

As concerns this clone: This sample includes further DNA sequences coding for the same CDR3. The chain employs TRBV18 and TRBJ2-5; 9 bases fit TRBD1. V was pared by 6 bases and J by 4 bases, with 3 bases of the junction left unmatched. Germline V gene sequence: CDR1 KGHSH, CDR2 LQKENI. The CDR3 has 13 residues. Written as DNA, the CDR3 is TGTGCCAGCTCCCCGGGACAGGGAGAGACCCAGTACTTC. This gives the protein CASSPGQGETQYF.

The table lists this clone with a count of one. The rearrangement links TRBV6-6 to TRBJ1-5; possible D gene TRBD1, 6 bases. This CDR3 region has 14 residues. From germline, CDR1 is MNHNY and CDR2 SVGAGI (reference sequence). The V gene lost 6 bases and the J gene lost 3 bases, with 12 bases spanning the gap. The CDR3 DNA reads TGTGCCAGCAGCTCCGGGACACACAATCAGCCCCAGCATTTT. As protein: CASSSGTHNQPQHF.

This clone was found many times. The chain's CDR3 is CASKPHPDRGGAGELFF. The CDR3 DNA reads TGTGCCAGCAAACCCCATCCCGACAGGGGAGGTGCCGGGGAGCTGTTTTTT. The chain has TRBV2 and TRBJ2-2; 8 positions agree with TRBD1. The CDR3 sequence is 17 residues long. Germline-derived CDR1 and CDR2 are SNHLY and FYNNEI. V trimming: 7 bases; J trimming: 6 bases; junction bases outside the gene matches: 16.

The chain combines TRBV20-1 with TRBJ2-4; 12 nucleotides match TRBD1. Germline V gives CDR1 DFQATT, CDR2 SNEGSKA (reference sequence). The CDR3 has 18 residues. Trimming cost V 3 bases and J 6 bases; bases outside gene matches: 15. For the CDR3, the DNA is TGCAGTGCTAGTAGGGCCCGGGGGGACAGGGGGCAGGTAAACATTCAGTACTTC. Its protein product is CSASRARGDRGQVNIQYF.

V gene TRBV4-1 combines with J gene TRBJ1-5, with 10 nucleotides matching TRBD1. This CDR3 contains 15 residues. V trimming: 5 bases; J trimming: 7 bases; junction bases outside the gene matches: 8. Germline-derived CDR1 and CDR2 are MGHRA and YSYEKL. Written as DNA, the CDR3 is TGCGCCAGCAGCATAGGGACAGGGGTTCAGCAGCCCCAGCATTTT. It translates to CASSIGTGVQQPQHF.